The 2 T cell receptor beta chains listed next were all sequenced from one sample in a study of PD-1 blockade in mismatch repair-deficient tumors. This table comes from immunoSEQ multiplex PCR, and its TCRdb copy is limited to in-frame clones, with some not included. The sample comprises roughly 110,000 clones, over 60% of which are singletons, and roughly 4.5% rests with the top ten. The source material was peripheral blood, sampled more than 58 weeks after starting pembrolizumab. The receptor set was obtained from an adult with mismatch repair-deficient cancer.

The chain combines TRBV4-1 with TRBJ1-5; D perhaps matches TRBD1 (5 bases). V lost 4 bases to trimming and J lost 5 bases, with 15 bases between them. Germline CDR1 MGHRA, CDR2 YSYEKL. There are 15 residues in the CDR3. The CDR3 nucleotides read TGCGCCAGCAGCCCTGCCGGGGGAACATATCAGCCCCAGCATTTT. This gives the protein CASSPAGGTYQPQHF.

The chain employs TRBV11-3 and TRBJ2-1; D possibly corresponds to TRBD1 (6 bases). The CDR3 length is 17 residues. The V end lost 5 bases, the J end lost 0 bases, and 17 bases lay between the germline ends. Germline V gene lookup returns CDR1 SGHNT and CDR2 YENEEA. The CDR3 reads CASSHGTYFFSYNEQFF. The CDR3 DNA sequence: TGTGCCAGCAGCCACGGGACATATTTTTTCTCCTACAATGAGCAGTTCTTC.